The sample holds one count of the clone carrying this TCR beta chain. The sample belongs to a study of blood T cell repertoires in COVID-19. Across the study: COVID-19 samples from acute and convalescent phases originated in the United States, Italy and Spain. Sources were T cells, B-cell-depleted T cells, or PBMCs; the material itself was cDNA or gDNA.

Resolution of symptoms, clearance, or two negative PCRs was present in recovered Cohort 3 donors. The CDR3 consists of 15 residues. From germline, CDR1 is SEHNR and CDR2 FQNEAQ (reference sequence). With 4 bases clipped from V and 0 bases from J, the junction kept 5 bases outside the gene matches. Sequencing used immunoSEQ multiplex PCR; TCRdb keeps in-frame clones, though not all of them. The table includes 200,000 to 250,000 clones, more than 80% detected once. This rearrangement joins TRBV7-9 to TRBJ1-1; 7 bases are shared with TRBD1. The sequence derives from a man between 60 and 75 years old who had recovered from COVID-19. The source material was PBMCs or T cells enriched from blood (not recorded which). The CDR3 DNA follows: TGTGCCAGCAGCTCCAACGACAGGGTGAACACTGAAGCTTTCTTT. Amino acid sequence: CASSSNDRVNTEAFF.